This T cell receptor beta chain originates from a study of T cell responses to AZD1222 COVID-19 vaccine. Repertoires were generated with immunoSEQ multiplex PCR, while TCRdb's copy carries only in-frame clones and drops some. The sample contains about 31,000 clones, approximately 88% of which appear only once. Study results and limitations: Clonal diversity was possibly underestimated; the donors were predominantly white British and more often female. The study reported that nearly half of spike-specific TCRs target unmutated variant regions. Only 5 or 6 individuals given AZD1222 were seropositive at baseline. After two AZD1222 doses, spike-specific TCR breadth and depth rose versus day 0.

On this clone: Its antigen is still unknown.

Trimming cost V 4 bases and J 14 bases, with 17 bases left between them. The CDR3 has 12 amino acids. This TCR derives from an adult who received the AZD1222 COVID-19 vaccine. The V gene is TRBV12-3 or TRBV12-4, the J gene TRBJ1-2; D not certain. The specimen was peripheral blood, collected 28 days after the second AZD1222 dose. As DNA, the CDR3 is TGTGCCAGCAGTTACGGCCGGCCTGGAAGGACCTTC. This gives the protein CASSYGRPGRTF.